This T cell receptor (beta chain) is drawn from a study of blood T cell repertoires in COVID-19. For the study at large: Researchers got acute and convalescent COVID-19 samples from the United States, Italy and Spain. From T cells, B-cell-depleted T cells, or PBMCs came the material, which was cDNA or gDNA.

The CDR3 is 14 amino acids. Germline V gene data show CDR1 as SGDLS and CDR2 as YYNGEE. Trimming removed 0 bases from V and 2 bases from J, with 7 bases in between. The data were produced by immunoSEQ multiplex PCR, yet TCRdb's version contains in-frame clones alone and is incomplete. Among about 170,000 clones, roughly 87% were seen once, and the ten largest hold 1% to 1.5%. The chain has TRBV9 and TRBJ2-3, with D maybe TRBD2 (5 bases). Sequencing was performed on PBMCs or T cells enriched from blood (not recorded which). The clonotype comes from a human donor with acute COVID-19. The donor label of this sample is uncertain. The DNA for the CDR3 is TGTGCCAGCAGCGTAGGAGGGAACACAGATACGCAGTATTTT. As protein: CASSVGGNTDTQYF.